Listed below are T cell receptor beta chains from one sample, sequenced in a study of blood T cells in healthy people across ages. TCRdb re-called the 5' RACE reads through MiXCR, storing one row per CDR3 protein. The table includes about 1,000,000 distinct CDR3 sequences, 35% to 55% detected once. The sample comprised blood. The source of these receptors is a woman aged 60 to 75 in good health. CDR3s leave out the opening cysteine and the closing phenylalanine or tryptophan.

j_call v_call cdr3_aa
TRBJ2-2 TRBV20-1 SASPDTGELF
TRBJ1-5 TRBV7-2 ASSLVPGGDQPQH
TRBJ2-1 TRBV24-1 ATSDFVGDTYNEQF
TRBJ2-3 TRBV4-2 ASSPYGLAGNTDTQY
TRBJ2-5 TRBV20-1 SARGSGRVREEETQY
TRBJ1-2 TRBV20-1 SARVGRNYGYT
TRBJ2-3 TRBV7-2 ASSFAGTSVTDTQY
TRBJ2-7 TRBV3-1 ASSPQGFFYEQY
TRBJ2-5 TRBV6-5 ASSYSIWEETQY
TRBJ2-1 TRBV10-3 AISGDRDRGGNEQF
TRBJ2-7 TRBV14 ASNPEPGEY
TRBJ2-3 TRBV6-1 ASSSEGVGPDTQY
. TRBV14 ASSQQVGHLNEQY
TRBJ2-3 TRBV10-3 AISEAGSADTQY
TRBJ1-1 TRBV12-5 ASGNGQVNTEAF
TRBJ2-7 TRBV27 ASTPVVGSPREGQY
TRBJ2-3 TRBV30 AWSKVSGKTQY
TRBJ1-4 TRBV12-3/TRBV12-4 ASRSQGIQEKLF
TRBJ1-2 TRBV29-1 SVGGAARDYGYT
TRBJ2-7 TRBV28 ASSTIARDRSYEQY
TRBJ1-6 TRBV6-5 ASSRAEGGPLH
TRBJ1-5 TRBV12-3/TRBV12-4 ASLRGQDGQPQH
TRBJ2-1 TRBV27 ASSLSMLGRGPYNEQF
TRBJ2-7 TRBV5-1 ASSLAGGPDYEQY
TRBJ2-3 TRBV28 ASSGVLGHSTDTQY
TRBJ1-5 TRBV20-1 SARDTTDLHQPQH
TRBJ2-3 TRBV5-1 ASSPSGEMTDTQY
TRBJ1-6 TRBV12-3/TRBV12-4 ASSRRGNSPLH
TRBJ2-5 TRBV20-1 SASQGEETQY
TRBJ2-3 TRBV20-1 SRTRGGTDTQY
TRBJ2-1 TRBV4-2 ASSPRLAGANEQF